The entry below describes one T cell receptor beta chain. The sample comes from a study of OX40 agonist ivuxolimab in advanced cancers. Germline V gives CDR1 KGHSY, CDR2 FQNENV. This CDR3 spans 12 amino acids. V was trimmed by 2 bases and J by 4 bases, leaving 4 bases between them. Clones were sequenced by immunoSEQ multiplex PCR, and TCRdb holds only the in-frame ones, with some missing. Among approximately 70,000 clones listed, more than 70% were seen once. The chain combines TRBV16 with TRBJ2-3; D remains unclear. This specimen consisted of CD4+ or CD8+ T cells sorted from blood, obtained in a trial of the OX40 agonist ivuxolimab. The receptor was isolated from an adult with an advanced solid tumor such as melanoma, head and neck, liver or kidney cancer. CDR3 nucleotides: TGTGCCAGCAGCCAACGGGCAGATACGCAGTATTTT. Its protein product is CASSQRADTQYF.